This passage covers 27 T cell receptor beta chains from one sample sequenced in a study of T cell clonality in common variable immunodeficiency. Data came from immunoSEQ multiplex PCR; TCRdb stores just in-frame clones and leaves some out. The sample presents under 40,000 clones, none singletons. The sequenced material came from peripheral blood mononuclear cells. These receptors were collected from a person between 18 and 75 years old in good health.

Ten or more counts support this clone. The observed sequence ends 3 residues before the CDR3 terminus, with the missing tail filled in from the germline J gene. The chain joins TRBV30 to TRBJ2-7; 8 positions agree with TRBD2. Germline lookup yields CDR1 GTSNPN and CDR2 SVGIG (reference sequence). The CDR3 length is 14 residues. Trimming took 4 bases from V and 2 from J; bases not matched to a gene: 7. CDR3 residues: CAWTPRGGPYEQYF. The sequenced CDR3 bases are TGTGCCTGGACGCCCCGGGGGGGCCCCTACGAG.

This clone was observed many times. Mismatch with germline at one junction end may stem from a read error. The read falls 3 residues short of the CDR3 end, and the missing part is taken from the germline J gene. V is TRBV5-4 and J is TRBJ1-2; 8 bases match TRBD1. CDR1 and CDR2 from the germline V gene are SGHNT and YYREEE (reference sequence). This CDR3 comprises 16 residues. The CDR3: CASNLDGQGRGYGYTF. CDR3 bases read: TGTGCCAGCAACTTGGACGGACAGGGTAGGGGCTATGGC. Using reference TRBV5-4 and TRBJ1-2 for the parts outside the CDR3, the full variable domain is ETGVTQSPTHLIKTRGQQVTLRCSSQSGHNTVSWYQQALGQGPQFIFQYYREEENGRGNFPPRFSGLQFPNYSSELNVNALELDDSALYLCASNLDGQGRGYGYTFGSGTRLTVV.

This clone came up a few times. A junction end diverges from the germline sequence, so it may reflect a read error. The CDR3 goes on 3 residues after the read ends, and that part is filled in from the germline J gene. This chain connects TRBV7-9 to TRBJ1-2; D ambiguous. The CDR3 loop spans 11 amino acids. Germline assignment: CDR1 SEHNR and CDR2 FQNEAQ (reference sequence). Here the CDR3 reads CSSTEGYGYTF. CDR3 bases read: TGTTCCAGTACCGAGGGTTATGGC.

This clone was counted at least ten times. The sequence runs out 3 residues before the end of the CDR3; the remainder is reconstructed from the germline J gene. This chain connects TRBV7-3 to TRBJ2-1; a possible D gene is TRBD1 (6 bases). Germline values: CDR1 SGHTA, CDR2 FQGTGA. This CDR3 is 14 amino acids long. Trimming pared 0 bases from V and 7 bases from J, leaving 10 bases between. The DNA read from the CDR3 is TGTGCCAGCAGCTTAACACAGGGTTCAAATGAG. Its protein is CASSLTQGSNE. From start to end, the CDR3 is CASSLTQGSNEQFF.

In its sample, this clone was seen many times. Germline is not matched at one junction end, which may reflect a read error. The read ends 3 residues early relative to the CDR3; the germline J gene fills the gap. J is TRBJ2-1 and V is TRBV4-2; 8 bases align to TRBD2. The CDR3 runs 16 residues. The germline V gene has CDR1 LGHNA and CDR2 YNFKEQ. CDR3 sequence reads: CASSLGSGNTYNEQFF. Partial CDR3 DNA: TGCGCCAGCAGCCTAGGTAGCGGGAATACCTACAATGAG.

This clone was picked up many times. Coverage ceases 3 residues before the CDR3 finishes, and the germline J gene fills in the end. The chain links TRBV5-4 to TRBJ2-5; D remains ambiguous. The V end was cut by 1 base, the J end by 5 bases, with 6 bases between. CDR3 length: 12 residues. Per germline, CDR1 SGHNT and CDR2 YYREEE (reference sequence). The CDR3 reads CASSLYSETQYF. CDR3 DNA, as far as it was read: TGTGCCAGCAGCTTGTACTCGGAGACC.

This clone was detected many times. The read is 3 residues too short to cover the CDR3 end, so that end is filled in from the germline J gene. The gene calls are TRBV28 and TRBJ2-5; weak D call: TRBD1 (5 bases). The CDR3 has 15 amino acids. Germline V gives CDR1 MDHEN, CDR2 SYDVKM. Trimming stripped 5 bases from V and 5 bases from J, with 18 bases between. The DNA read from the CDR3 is TGTGCCAGCAGTCCCCTCGCAGGGTTTGGGGAGACC. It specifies CASSPLAGFGET. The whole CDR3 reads CASSPLAGFGETQYF.

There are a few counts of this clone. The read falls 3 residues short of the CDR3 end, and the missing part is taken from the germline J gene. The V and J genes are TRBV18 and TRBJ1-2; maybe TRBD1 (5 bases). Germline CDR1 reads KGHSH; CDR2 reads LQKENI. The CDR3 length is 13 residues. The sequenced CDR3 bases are TGTGCCAGCTCACGGGACTGGCTCGATACC. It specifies CASSRDWLDT. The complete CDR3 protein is CASSRDWLDTYTF.

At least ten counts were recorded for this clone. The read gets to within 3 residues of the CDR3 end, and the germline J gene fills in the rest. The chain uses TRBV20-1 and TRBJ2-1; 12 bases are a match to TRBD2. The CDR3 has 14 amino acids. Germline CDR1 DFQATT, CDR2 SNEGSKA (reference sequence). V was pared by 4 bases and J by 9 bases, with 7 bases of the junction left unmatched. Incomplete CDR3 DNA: TGCAGTGCTATGACTAGCGGGAGATATGGTGAG. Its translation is CSAMTSGRYGE. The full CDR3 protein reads CSAMTSGRYGEQFF.

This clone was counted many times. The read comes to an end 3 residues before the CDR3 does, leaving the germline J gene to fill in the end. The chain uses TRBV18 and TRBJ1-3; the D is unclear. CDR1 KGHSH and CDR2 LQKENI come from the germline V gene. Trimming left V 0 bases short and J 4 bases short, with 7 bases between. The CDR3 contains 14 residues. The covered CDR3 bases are TGTGCCAGCTCACCACCGTCCCTCGGAAACACC. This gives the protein CASSPPSLGNT. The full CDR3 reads CASSPPSLGNTIYF.

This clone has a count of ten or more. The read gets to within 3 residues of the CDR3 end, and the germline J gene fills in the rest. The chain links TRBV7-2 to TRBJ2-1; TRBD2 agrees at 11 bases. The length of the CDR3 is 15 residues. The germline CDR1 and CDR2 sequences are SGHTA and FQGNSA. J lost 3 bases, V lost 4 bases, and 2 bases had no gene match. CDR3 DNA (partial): TGTGCCAGCAGCTCAACTAGCGGGAGCTACAATGAG. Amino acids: CASSSTSGSYNE. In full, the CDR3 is CASSSTSGSYNEQFF.

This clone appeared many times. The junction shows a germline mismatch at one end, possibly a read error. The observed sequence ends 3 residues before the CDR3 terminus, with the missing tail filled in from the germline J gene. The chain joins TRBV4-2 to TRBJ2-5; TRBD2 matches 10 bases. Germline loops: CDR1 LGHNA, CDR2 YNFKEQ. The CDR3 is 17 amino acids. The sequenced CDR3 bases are TGCGCCAGCAGCCAAGATTGGCTAGCGGGAGAGCAAGAGACC. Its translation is CASSQDWLAGEQET. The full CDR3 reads CASSQDWLAGEQETQYF.

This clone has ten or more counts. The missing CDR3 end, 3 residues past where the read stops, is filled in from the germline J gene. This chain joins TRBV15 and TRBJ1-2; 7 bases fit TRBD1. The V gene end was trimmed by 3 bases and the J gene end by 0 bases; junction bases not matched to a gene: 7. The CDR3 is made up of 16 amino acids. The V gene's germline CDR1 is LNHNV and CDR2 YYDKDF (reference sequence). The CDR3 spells CATSSRQGQANYGYTF. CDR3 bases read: TGTGCCACCAGCAGTCGACAGGGCCAGGCTAACTATGGC.

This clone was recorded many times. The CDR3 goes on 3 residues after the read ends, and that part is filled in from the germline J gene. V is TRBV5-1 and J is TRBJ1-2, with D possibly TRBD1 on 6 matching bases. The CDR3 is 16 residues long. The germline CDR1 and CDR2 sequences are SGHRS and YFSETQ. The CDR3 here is CASSSNTAGGLIGYTF. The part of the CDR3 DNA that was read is TGCGCCAGCAGCTCCAATACCGCCGGGGGGCTGATCGGC.

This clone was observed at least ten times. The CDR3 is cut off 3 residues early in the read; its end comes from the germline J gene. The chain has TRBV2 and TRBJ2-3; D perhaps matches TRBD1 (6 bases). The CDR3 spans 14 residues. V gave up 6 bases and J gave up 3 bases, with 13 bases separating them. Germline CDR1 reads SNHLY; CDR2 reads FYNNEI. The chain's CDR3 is CASRTGQSTDTQYF. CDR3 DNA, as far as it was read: TGTGCCAGCAGGACCGGACAGTCTACAGATACG.

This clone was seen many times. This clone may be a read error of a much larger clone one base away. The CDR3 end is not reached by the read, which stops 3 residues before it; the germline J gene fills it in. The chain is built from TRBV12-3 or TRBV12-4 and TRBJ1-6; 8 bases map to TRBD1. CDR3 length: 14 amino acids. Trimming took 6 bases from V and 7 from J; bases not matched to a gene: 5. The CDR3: CASRPGQENSPLHF. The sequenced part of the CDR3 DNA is TGTGCCAGCAGGCCGGGACAGGAAAATTCACCC.

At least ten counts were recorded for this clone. The sequenced CDR3 bases are TGTGCCAGCAGGGTTATGGAGGGCACTGAA. This encodes CASRVMEGTE. The whole CDR3 reads CASRVMEGTEAFF. This sequence joins TRBV5-6 and TRBJ1-1; D not resolved. The read terminates 3 residues before the CDR3 end, so the remaining end is supplied by the germline J gene. The V gene lost 5 bases and the J gene lost 4 bases, with 12 bases spanning the gap. The germline gives CDR1 SGHDT, CDR2 YYEEEE. The CDR3 contains 13 residues.

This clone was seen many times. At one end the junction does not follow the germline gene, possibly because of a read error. Here the CDR3 reads CASSQEKGAGTYNEQFF. Incomplete CDR3 DNA: TGCGCCAGCAGCCAAGAAAAGGGGGCCGGGACCTACAATGAG. V gene TRBV4-2 combines with J gene TRBJ2-1; 7 bases agree with TRBD1. The read finishes 3 residues shy of the CDR3 end, and the germline J gene is used to complete it. This CDR3 region has 17 residues. Germline loops: CDR1 LGHNA, CDR2 YNFKEQ.

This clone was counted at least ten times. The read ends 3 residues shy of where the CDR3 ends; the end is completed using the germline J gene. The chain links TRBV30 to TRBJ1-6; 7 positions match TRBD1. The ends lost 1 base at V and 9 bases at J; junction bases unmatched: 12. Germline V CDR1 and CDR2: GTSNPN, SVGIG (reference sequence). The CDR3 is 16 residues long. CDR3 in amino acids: CAWSANRGNGRSPLHF. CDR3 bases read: TGTGCCTGGAGTGCAAACAGGGGTAATGGTCGTTCACCC.

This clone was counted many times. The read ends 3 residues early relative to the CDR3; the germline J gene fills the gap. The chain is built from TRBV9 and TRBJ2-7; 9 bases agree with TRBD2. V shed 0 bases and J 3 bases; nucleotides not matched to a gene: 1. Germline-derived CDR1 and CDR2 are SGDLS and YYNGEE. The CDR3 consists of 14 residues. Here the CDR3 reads CASSVGAGGYEQYF. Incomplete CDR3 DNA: TGTGCCAGCAGCGTAGGAGCGGGAGGCTACGAG.

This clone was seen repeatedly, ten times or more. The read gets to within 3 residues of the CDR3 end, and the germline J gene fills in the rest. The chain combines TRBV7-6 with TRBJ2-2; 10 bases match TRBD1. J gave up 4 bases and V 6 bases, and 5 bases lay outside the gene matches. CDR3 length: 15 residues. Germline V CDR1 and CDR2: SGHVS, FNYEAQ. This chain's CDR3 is CASSQDRGSTGELFF. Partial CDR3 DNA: TGTGCCAGCAGTCAGGACAGGGGGAGCACCGGGGAG.

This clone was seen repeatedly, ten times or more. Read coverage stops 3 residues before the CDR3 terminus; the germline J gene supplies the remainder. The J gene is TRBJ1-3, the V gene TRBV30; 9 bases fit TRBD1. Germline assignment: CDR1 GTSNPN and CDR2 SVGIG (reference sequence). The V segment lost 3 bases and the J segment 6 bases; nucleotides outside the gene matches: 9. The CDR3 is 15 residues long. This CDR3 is CAWSLTGQGVNTIYF. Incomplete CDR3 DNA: TGTGCCTGGAGCCTAACGGGACAGGGAGTAAACACC.

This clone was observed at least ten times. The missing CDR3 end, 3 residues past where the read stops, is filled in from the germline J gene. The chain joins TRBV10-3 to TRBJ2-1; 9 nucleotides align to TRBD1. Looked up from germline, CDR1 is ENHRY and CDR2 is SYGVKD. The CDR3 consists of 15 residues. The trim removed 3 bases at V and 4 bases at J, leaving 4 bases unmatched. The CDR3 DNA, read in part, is TGTGCCATCAGTGACGCACAGGGGGCTTACAATGAG. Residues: CAISDAQGAYNE. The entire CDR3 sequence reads CAISDAQGAYNEQFF.

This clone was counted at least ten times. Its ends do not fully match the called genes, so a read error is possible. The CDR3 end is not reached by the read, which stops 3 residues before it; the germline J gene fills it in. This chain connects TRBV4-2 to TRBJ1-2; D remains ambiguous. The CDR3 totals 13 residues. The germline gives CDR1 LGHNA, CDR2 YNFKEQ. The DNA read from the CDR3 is TGCGCCAGCAGCCGAGAGGGCAAAGGTGGC. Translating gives CASSREGKGG. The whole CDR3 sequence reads CASSREGKGGYTF.

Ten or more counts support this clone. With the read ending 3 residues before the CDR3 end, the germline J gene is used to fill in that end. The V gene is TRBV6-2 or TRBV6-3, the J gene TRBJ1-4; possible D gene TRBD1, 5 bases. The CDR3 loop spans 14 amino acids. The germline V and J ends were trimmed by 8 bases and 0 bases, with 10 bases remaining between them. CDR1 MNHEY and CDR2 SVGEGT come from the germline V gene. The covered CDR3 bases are TGTGCCAGCCTCCCGACAGCAACTAATGAAAAA. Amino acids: CASLPTATNEK. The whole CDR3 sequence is CASLPTATNEKLFF.

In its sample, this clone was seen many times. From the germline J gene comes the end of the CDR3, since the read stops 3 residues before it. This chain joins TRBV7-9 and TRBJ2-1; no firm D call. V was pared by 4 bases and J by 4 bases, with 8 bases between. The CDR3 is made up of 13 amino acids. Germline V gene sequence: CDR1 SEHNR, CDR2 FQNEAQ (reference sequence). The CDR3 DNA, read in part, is TGTGCCAGCAGCTCCACAGAATACAATGAG. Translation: CASSSTEYNE. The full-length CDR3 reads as CASSSTEYNEQFF.

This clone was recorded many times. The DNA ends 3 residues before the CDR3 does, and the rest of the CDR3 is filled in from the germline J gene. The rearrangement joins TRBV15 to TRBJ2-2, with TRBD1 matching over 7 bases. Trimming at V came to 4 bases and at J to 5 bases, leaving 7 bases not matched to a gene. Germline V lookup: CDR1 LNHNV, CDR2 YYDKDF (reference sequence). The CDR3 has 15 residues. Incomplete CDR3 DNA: TGTGCCACCAGCAACAAACTACAGGGGACCGGGGAG. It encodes CATSNKLQGTGE. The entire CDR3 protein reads CATSNKLQGTGELFF.